This TCR beta chain was observed in a study of blood T cell repertoires in COVID-19. Libraries were prepared by immunoSEQ multiplex PCR; TCRdb keeps only in-frame clonotypes and omits some of them. The sample includes around 450,000 clones, 87% of them seen just once. Symptom resolution, clearance, or two negative PCRs marked donors in Cohort 3 as recovered. This CDR3 has 16 amino acids. CDR1 is SGHNT, CDR2 YYREEE, per germline (reference sequence). V lost 4 bases, J lost 0 bases, and 11 bases lay in between. The V call is TRBV5-4, the J call TRBJ1-6; D may be TRBD1 (6 bases). The receptor was derived from a woman in her late teens or twenties who had recovered from COVID-19. The sequencing input was PBMCs or T cells enriched from blood (not recorded which). The CDR3 protein is CASSLNRDSYNSPLHF. CDR3 coding DNA: TGTGCCAGCAGCCTCAACAGGGACTCCTATAATTCACCCCTCCACTTT.